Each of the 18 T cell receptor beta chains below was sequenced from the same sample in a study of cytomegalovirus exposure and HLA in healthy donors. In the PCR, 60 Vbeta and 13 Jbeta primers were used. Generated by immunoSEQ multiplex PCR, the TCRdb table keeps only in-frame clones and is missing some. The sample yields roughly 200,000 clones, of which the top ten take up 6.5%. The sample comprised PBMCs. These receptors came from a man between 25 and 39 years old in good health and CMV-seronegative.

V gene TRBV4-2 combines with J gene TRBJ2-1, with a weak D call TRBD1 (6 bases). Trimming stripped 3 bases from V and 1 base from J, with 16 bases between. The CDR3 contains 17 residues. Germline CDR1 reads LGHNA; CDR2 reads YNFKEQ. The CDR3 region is CASSQGWAQGSYNEQFF. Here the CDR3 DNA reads TGTGCCAGCAGCCAGGGTTGGGCGCAGGGGTCCTACAATGAGCAGTTCTTC.

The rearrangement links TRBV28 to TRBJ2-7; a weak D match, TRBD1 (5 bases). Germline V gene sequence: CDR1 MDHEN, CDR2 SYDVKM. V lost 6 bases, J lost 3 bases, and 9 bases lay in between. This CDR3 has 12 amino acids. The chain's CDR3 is CASRGAFYEQYF. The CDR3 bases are TGTGCCAGCAGAGGGGCTTTCTACGAGCAGTACTTC.

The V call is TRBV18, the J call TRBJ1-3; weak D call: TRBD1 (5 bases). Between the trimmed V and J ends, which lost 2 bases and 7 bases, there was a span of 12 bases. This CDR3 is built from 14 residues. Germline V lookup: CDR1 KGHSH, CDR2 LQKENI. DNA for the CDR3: TGTGCCAGCTCACCAAGCAGGGTGAGGAACACCATATATTTT. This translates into CASSPSRVRNTIYF.

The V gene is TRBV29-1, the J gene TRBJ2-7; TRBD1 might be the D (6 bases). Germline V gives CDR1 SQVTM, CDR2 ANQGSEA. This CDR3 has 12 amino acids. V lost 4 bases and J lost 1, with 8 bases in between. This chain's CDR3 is CSVVGGSYEQYF. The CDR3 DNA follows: TGCAGCGTTGTAGGGGGTTCCTACGAGCAGTACTTC.

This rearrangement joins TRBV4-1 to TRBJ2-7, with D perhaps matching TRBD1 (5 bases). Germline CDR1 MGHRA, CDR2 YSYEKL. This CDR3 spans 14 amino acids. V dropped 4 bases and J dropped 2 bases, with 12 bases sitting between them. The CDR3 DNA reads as TGCGCCAGCAGCCGAGTTTTACAGGCCTACGAGCAGTACTTC. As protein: CASSRVLQAYEQYF.

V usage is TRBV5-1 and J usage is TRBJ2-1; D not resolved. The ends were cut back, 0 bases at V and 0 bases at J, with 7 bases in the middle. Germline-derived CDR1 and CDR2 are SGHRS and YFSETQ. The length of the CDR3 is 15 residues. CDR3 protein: CASSLGGYSYNEQFF. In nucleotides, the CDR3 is TGCGCCAGCAGCTTGGGCGGTTACTCCTACAATGAGCAGTTCTTC.

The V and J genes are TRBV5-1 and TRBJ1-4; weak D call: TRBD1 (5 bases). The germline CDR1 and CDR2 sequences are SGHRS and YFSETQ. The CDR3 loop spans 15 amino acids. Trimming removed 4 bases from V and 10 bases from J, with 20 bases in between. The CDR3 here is CASSPSAGHLGKLFF. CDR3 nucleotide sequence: TGCGCCAGCAGCCCGTCGGCCGGACATCTGGGAAAACTGTTTTTT. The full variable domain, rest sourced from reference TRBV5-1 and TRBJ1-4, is KAGVTQTPRYLIKTRGQQVTLSCSPISGHRSVSWYQQTPGQGLQFLFEYFSETQRNKGNFPGRFSGRQFSNSRSEMNVSTLELGDSALYLCASSPSAGHLGKLFFGSGTQLSVL.

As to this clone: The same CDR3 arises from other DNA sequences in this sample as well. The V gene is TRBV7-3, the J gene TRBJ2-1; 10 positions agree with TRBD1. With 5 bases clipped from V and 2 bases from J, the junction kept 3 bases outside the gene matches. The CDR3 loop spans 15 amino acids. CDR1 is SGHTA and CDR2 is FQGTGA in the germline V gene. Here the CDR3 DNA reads TGTGCCAGCAGCCTCGGACAGGGGGCCTACAATGAGCAGTTCTTC. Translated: CASSLGQGAYNEQFF.

The CDR3 loop is CASSPQGGVGENQPQHF. For the CDR3, the DNA is TGTGCCAGCTCTCCGCAGGGAGGGGTGGGGGAGAATCAGCCCCAGCATTTT. J is TRBJ1-5 and V is TRBV18; maybe TRBD1 (5 bases). CDR1 and CDR2 (germline): KGHSH, LQKENI. Trimming cost V 6 bases and J 4 bases, with 22 bases left between them. The CDR3 sequence is 17 residues long.

The CDR3 sequence: CASSASNRESTEAFF. As DNA, the CDR3 is TGTGCCAGCAGTGCGTCTAACAGGGAATCCACTGAAGCTTTCTTT. The genes are TRBV6-1 and TRBJ1-1, with a weak D call TRBD1 (6 bases). V was trimmed by 4 bases and J by 4 bases, leaving 16 bases between them. The length of the CDR3 is 15 residues. In germline, CDR1 is MNHNS, CDR2 SASEGT.

The CDR3 coding sequence is TGTGCCAGCAGCCCTTTCCAAGCGGGAGATGAGCAGTTCTTC. Translation: CASSPFQAGDEQFF. This sequence joins TRBV11-3 and TRBJ2-1; 8 nucleotides align to TRBD2. Germline V gene lookup returns CDR1 SGHNT and CDR2 YENEEA. The CDR3 consists of 14 residues. Losses at the gene ends were 5 bases for V and 8 bases for J; bases not matched to a gene: 8.

CDR3 in amino acids: CASSKLAGLSYEQYF. The CDR3 coding sequence is TGTGCCAGCAGTAAACTAGCGGGGCTGTCCTACGAGCAGTACTTC. This rearrangement joins TRBV6-5 to TRBJ2-7; the match to TRBD2 covers 10 bases. The CDR3 is 15 amino acids. Germline V gene data show CDR1 as MNHEY and CDR2 as SVGAGI. Unmatched junction bases numbered 5, after V lost 5 bases and J lost 1 base.

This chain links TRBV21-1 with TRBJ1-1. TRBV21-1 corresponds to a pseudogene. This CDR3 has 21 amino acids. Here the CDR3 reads CASSPVSPGSVRLSWDTEAFF. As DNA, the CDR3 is TGTGCCAGCAGCCCTGTCTCTCCGGGAAGTGTAAGGCTGTCATGGGACACTGAAGCTTTCTTT.

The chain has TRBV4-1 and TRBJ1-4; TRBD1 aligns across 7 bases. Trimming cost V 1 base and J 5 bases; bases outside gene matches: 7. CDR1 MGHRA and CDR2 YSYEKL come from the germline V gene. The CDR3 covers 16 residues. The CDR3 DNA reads TGCGCCAGCAGCCAAGCCCCGGGACAGTCGAATGAAAAACTGTTTTTT. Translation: CASSQAPGQSNEKLFF.

The CDR3 sequence: CASSLVISGTDTQYF. In nucleotides, the CDR3 is TGTGCCAGCAGCTTGGTTATAAGCGGCACAGATACGCAGTATTTT. The V call is TRBV5-4, the J call TRBJ2-3; no clear D gene. CDR1 SGHNT and CDR2 YYREEE come from the germline V gene (reference sequence). CDR3 length equals 15 residues. Deletions cut 0 bases from V and 1 base from J, with 9 bases between. Complete variable domain (other parts from reference TRBV5-4 and TRBJ2-3): ETGVTQSPTHLIKTRGQQVTLRCSSQSGHNTVSWYQQALGQGPQFIFQYYREEENGRGNFPPRFSGLQFPNYSSELNVNALELDDSALYLCASSLVISGTDTQYFGPGTRLTVL.

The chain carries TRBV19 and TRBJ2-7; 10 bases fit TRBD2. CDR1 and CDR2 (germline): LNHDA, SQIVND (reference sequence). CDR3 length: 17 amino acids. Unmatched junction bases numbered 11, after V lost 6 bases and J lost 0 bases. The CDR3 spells CASSPTRLAGDSYEQYF. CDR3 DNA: TGTGCCAGTAGCCCTACCCGACTAGCGGGTGACTCCTACGAGCAGTACTTC.

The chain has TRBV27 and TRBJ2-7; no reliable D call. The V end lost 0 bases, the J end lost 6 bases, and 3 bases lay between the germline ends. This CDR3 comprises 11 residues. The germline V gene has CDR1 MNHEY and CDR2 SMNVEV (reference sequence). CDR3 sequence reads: CASSLSGEQYF. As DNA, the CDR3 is TGTGCCAGCAGTTTATCCGGCGAGCAGTACTTC.

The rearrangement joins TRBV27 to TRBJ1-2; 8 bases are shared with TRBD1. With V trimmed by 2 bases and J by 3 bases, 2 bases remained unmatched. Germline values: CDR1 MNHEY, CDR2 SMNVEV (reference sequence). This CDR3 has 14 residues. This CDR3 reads CASSLQGAYYGYTF. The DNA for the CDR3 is TGTGCCAGCAGTTTACAGGGGGCTTACTATGGCTACACCTTC.